The present T cell receptor (beta chain) was sequenced within a study of response to subunit inactivated influenza vaccine. Whole-study results and caveats: New T cells are recruited in small numbers by each seasonal influenza vaccination, according to the authors' suggestion.

Using its own MiXCR run on the RT-PCR reads, TCRdb lists one record per CDR3 protein. The repertoire holds about 480,000 distinct CDR3 sequences, with roughly 13% as singletons. This CDR3 has 17 amino acids. Trimming cost V 1 base and J 2 bases; bases outside gene matches: 9. Germline-derived CDR1 and CDR2 are SGHRS and YFSETQ. There are a few counts of this clonotype. The antigen is unknown. The TCR originated in a man in his fifties or sixties who received an inactivated influenza vaccine. V and J are TRBV5-1 and TRBJ2-7; 10 nucleotides match TRBD2. Sequenced here: PBMCs from blood, sampled about 40 days after vaccination. Here the CDR3 DNA reads TGCGCCAGCAGCTTGAGGTCTAGCGGGAGCCTAGCCTACGAGCAGTACTTC. Translation: CASSLRSSGSLAYEQYF.